One and the same sample provided the 30 T cell receptor beta chains below, sequenced in a study of PD-L1 blockade in urothelial cancer. Data came from immunoSEQ multiplex PCR; TCRdb stores just in-frame clones and leaves some out. Among about 71,000 clones, around nine tenths were seen once, and the ten largest hold 3.4%. Specimen: PBMCs, collected around atezolizumab (anti-PD-L1) treatment. The receptors come from a man aged 60-69 years with urothelial cancer.

V is TRBV7-3 and J is TRBJ2-7; the D gene is possibly TRBD1 (5 bases). Germline CDR1 is SGHTA and CDR2 is FQGTGA. Trimming took 5 bases from V and 6 from J, leaving 17 bases between them. This CDR3 is built from 14 residues. The CDR3 loop reads CASSTTGPRVEQYF. CDR3 nucleotide sequence: TGTGCCAGCAGCACTACAGGACCTCGGGTCGAGCAGTACTTC. The variable domain in full, completed from reference TRBV7-3 and TRBJ2-7, reads GAGVSQTPSNKVTEKGKYVELRCDPISGHTALYWYRQSLGQGPEFLIYFQGTGAADDSGLPNDRFFAVRPEGSVSTLKIQRTERGDSAVYLCASSTTGPRVEQYFGPGTRLTVT.

CDR3 sequence (DNA): TGTGCCAGCAGTTTACTGGGTAGCGCAAGCTCCTACAATGAGCAGTTCTTC. Its protein product is CASSLLGSASSYNEQFF. This sequence joins TRBV28 and TRBJ2-1, with D possibly TRBD2 on 5 matching bases. The CDR3 totals 17 residues. V dropped 2 bases and J dropped 0 bases, with 14 bases sitting between them. CDR1 and CDR2 (germline): MDHEN, SYDVKM.

The rearrangement joins TRBV30 to TRBJ1-1; weak D call: TRBD1 (5 bases). The CDR3 has 13 residues. Germline CDR1 and CDR2: GTSNPN and SVGIG (reference sequence). V lost 4 bases to trimming and J lost 7 bases, with 16 bases between them. In DNA, the CDR3 is TGTGCCTGGACCCTAGGGTGGACAATTGAAGCTTTCTTT. Translated: CAWTLGWTIEAFF.

This clone was observed once. The J gene is TRBJ2-5, the V gene TRBV5-1, with D possibly being TRBD1 (5 bases). Germline CDR1 reads SGHRS; CDR2 reads YFSETQ. The CDR3 totals 15 residues. Trimming took 1 base from V and 3 from J, leaving 13 bases between them. CDR3 region: CASSLQDQGKETQYF. CDR3 nucleotides: TGCGCCAGCAGCTTGCAGGATCAGGGAAAAGAGACCCAGTACTTC.

J is TRBJ2-2 and V is TRBV7-8; 14 bases agree with TRBD2. This CDR3 spans 18 amino acids. V lost 5 bases and J lost 0; bases outside the gene matches: 5. CDR1 and CDR2 (germline): SGHVS, FQNEAQ. The CDR3 DNA reads as TGTGCCAGCAGCCTGAGGACTAGCGGGGGGTCGAACACCGGGGAGCTGTTTTTT. Its protein is CASSLRTSGGSNTGELFF.

The J gene is TRBJ2-1, the V gene TRBV4-3; 8 bases match TRBD1. Germline CDR1 and CDR2: LGHNA and YSLEER. V shed 5 bases and J 6 bases; nucleotides not matched to a gene: 9. The CDR3 contains 15 residues. CDR3 residues: CASSNRGQAINEQFF. DNA for the CDR3: TGCGCCAGCAGCAATCGGGGACAGGCGATCAATGAGCAGTTCTTC.

The V gene is TRBV6-6, the J gene TRBJ2-7; 9 bases are shared with TRBD2. This CDR3 region has 14 residues. In germline, CDR1 is MNHNY, CDR2 SVGAGI (reference sequence). V dropped 8 bases and J dropped 3; count of bases not matched to a gene: 8. CDR3 protein: CASGEREASYEQYF. The CDR3 nucleotides read TGTGCCAGCGGGGAGCGGGAGGCTAGCTACGAGCAGTACTTC.

Written as DNA, the CDR3 is TGTGCCAGCAACGCGGATGGGGTCCGGCGGGGGGGCTCTGGGGCCAACGTCCTGACTTTC. It codes for CASNADGVRRGGSGANVLTF. The chain combines TRBV9 with TRBJ2-6, with 9 bases fitting TRBD2. Trimming at V came to 6 bases and at J to 0 bases, leaving 16 bases not matched to a gene. This CDR3 comprises 20 residues. Germline lookup yields CDR1 SGDLS and CDR2 YYNGEE.

The V and J genes are TRBV9 and TRBJ1-1; D gene uncertain. Germline lookup yields CDR1 SGDLS and CDR2 YYNGEE. The CDR3 sequence is 14 residues long. Trimming left V 0 bases short and J 4 bases short, with 10 bases between. In DNA, the CDR3 is TGTGCCAGCAGCGTAGGGGCGGAGGCCACTGAAGCTTTCTTT. Translated: CASSVGAEATEAFF.

The genes are TRBV11-2 and TRBJ2-1, with D perhaps matching TRBD1 (6 bases). With 4 bases removed from V and 5 bases from J, the gap between germline ends came to 15 bases. The CDR3 has 15 residues. Germline V gene lookup returns CDR1 SGHAT and CDR2 FQNNGV. DNA of the CDR3: TGTGCCAGCAGCTCGGCGGACAGAAGAGACAATGAGCAGTTCTTC. Residues: CASSSADRRDNEQFF.

The chain links TRBV5-6 to TRBJ1-1, with 10 positions matching TRBD1. This CDR3 comprises 14 residues. Germline V gives CDR1 SGHDT, CDR2 YYEEEE. V gave up 4 bases and J gave up 13 bases; unmatched junction bases: 13. CDR3 protein: CASSREGTGAGVFF. The CDR3, as DNA: TGTGCCAGCAGCCGCGAAGGGACAGGGGCGGGAGTTTTCTTT.

The chain joins TRBV5-1 to TRBJ2-3; possibly TRBD2 for D (6 bases). In germline, CDR1 is SGHRS, CDR2 YFSETQ. V dropped 0 bases and J dropped 3 bases, with 20 bases sitting between them. The CDR3 totals 18 residues. CDR3: CASSLDTGTRGFTDTQYF. CDR3 nucleotide sequence: TGCGCCAGCAGCTTGGACACCGGGACCCGGGGGTTTACAGATACGCAGTATTTT.

The chain is built from TRBV6-5 and TRBJ2-5; 8 bases line up with TRBD1. Germline CDR1 reads MNHEY; CDR2 reads SVGAGI. V was pared by 4 bases and J by 4 bases, with 8 bases of the junction left unmatched. This CDR3 region has 15 residues. The CDR3 reads CASSSAGGGGETQYF. CDR3 nucleotide sequence: TGTGCCAGCAGTTCCGCAGGGGGCGGAGGAGAGACCCAGTACTTC.

CDR3: CASSIGANEKLFF. The CDR3 DNA is TGTGCCAGCAGTATAGGGGCTAATGAAAAACTGTTTTTT. The rearrangement uses TRBV28 and TRBJ1-4, with D possibly being TRBD1 (5 bases). The V gene lost 5 bases and the J gene lost 3 bases, with 7 bases spanning the gap. Germline lookup yields CDR1 MDHEN and CDR2 SYDVKM. The CDR3 totals 13 residues.

The CDR3 nucleotides read TGCGCCAGCAGCTCGTCTAGGTCCTACGAGCAGTACTTC. Amino acid sequence: CASSSSRSYEQYF. The chain recombines TRBV5-1 with TRBJ2-7; no clear D gene. In germline, CDR1 is SGHRS, CDR2 YFSETQ. The ends were cut back, 3 bases at V and 1 base at J, with 8 bases in the middle. The length of the CDR3 is 13 residues. The full variable domain, its missing parts supplied by reference TRBV5-1 and TRBJ2-7, is KAGVTQTPRYLIKTRGQQVTLSCSPISGHRSVSWYQQTPGQGLQFLFEYFSETQRNKGNFPGRFSGRQFSNSRSEMNVSTLELGDSALYLCASSSSRSYEQYFGPGTRLTVT.

The DNA for the CDR3 is TGCGCCAGCAGGGTGGTAGGCAGGGGGCAATGGGAGCTGTTTTTT. Encoded protein: CASRVVGRGQWELFF. The chain is built from TRBV10-1 and TRBJ2-2, with 8 bases fitting TRBD1. CDR1 is WNHNN, CDR2 SYGVQD, per germline (reference sequence). V shed 6 bases and J 9 bases; nucleotides not matched to a gene: 12. This CDR3 comprises 15 residues.

The rearrangement joins TRBV30 to TRBJ1-2; possibly TRBD1 for D (6 bases). V was trimmed by 0 bases and J by 8 bases, leaving 13 bases between them. CDR3 length: 13 amino acids. CDR1 and CDR2 (germline): GTSNPN, SVGIG (reference sequence). CDR3 loop: CAWSVAGAVGYTF. CDR3 nucleotide sequence: TGTGCCTGGAGTGTAGCAGGGGCGGTCGGCTACACCTTC.

This chain uses TRBV29-1 with TRBJ2-3; 10 nucleotides match TRBD2. This CDR3 has 15 residues. The junction had 6 bases not matched to a gene; V was cut back by 6 bases and J by 0 bases. Per germline, CDR1 SQVTM and CDR2 ANQGSEA. This chain's CDR3 is CSVERTSGSTDTQYF. The DNA for the CDR3 is TGCAGCGTCGAAAGGACTAGCGGAAGCACAGATACGCAGTATTTT.

The count of this clone is one. The V and J genes are TRBV9 and TRBJ1-4; the match to TRBD1 covers 9 bases. CDR3 length equals 14 residues. Trimming removed 3 bases from V and 7 bases from J; junction bases left unmatched: 4. CDR1 is SGDLS and CDR2 is YYNGEE in the germline V gene. CDR3 amino acids: CASSDDRGAEKLFF. In nucleotides, the CDR3 is TGTGCCAGCAGCGACGACAGGGGGGCTGAAAAACTGTTTTTT.

The V and J genes are TRBV18 and TRBJ2-7; 12 bases are a match to TRBD1. The V and J ends lost 0 bases and 6 bases, in that order; junction bases with no gene match: 6. The CDR3 extends over 16 amino acids. Per the germline V gene, CDR1 is KGHSH and CDR2 is LQKENI. CDR3 sequence: CASSPPGQGAIGEQYF. The CDR3 DNA sequence: TGTGCCAGCTCACCACCGGGACAGGGGGCCATTGGCGAGCAGTACTTC.

The chain has TRBV10-3 and TRBJ1-1, with 7 bases lining up with TRBD1. Trimming cost V 7 bases and J 2 bases; bases outside gene matches: 7. CDR3 length: 14 residues. CDR1 ENHRY and CDR2 SYGVKD come from the germline V gene. Written as DNA, the CDR3 is TGTGCCATCACTCCAGGGGGTTTCAACACTGAAGCTTTCTTT. Translated, it gives CAITPGGFNTEAFF.

This chain uses TRBV5-5 with TRBJ1-4; D is uncertain. The V end lost 1 base, the J end lost 0 bases, and 4 bases lay between the germline ends. Germline CDR1 is SGHKS and CDR2 is YYEKEE (reference sequence). The CDR3 extends over 14 amino acids. The CDR3 is CASSLPTTNEKLFF. The CDR3 DNA reads as TGTGCCAGCAGCTTGCCCACAACTAATGAAAAACTGTTTTTT.

This rearrangement joins TRBV6-5 to TRBJ2-7; the match to TRBD2 covers 8 bases. Trimming cost V 7 bases and J 2 bases; bases outside gene matches: 7. The CDR3 is made up of 14 amino acids. Germline CDR1 and CDR2: MNHEY and SVGAGI. CDR3 sequence (DNA): TGTGCCAGCAACCGGGCGGGGGGCACCTACGAGCAGTACTTC. The encoded protein is CASNRAGGTYEQYF.

The chain recombines TRBV5-4 with TRBJ1-2; 8 nucleotides line up with TRBD1. The CDR3 runs 15 residues. Unmatched junction bases numbered 12, after V lost 7 bases and J lost 4 bases. Germline assignment: CDR1 SGHNT and CDR2 YYREEE (reference sequence). The CDR3 here is CASRSQGALGYGYTF. In DNA form, the CDR3 reads TGTGCCAGCCGTTCCCAGGGGGCGCTGGGCTATGGCTACACCTTC.

CDR3 residues: CASRAPGAGTGELFF. In nucleotides, the CDR3 is TGTGCCAGCAGGGCCCCAGGGGCGGGCACCGGGGAGCTGTTTTTT. This sequence joins TRBV6-1 and TRBJ2-2; perhaps TRBD1 as D (6 bases). V shed 6 bases and J shed 4 bases, with 15 bases lying between them. Germline CDR1 and CDR2: MNHNS and SASEGT. The length of the CDR3 is 15 residues.

This rearrangement joins TRBV19 to TRBJ1-1; 8 nucleotides match TRBD1. The CDR3 runs to 14 residues. CDR1 and CDR2 (germline): LNHDA, SQIVND (reference sequence). V was pared by 3 bases and J by 5 bases, with 5 bases of the junction left unmatched. The CDR3 coding sequence is TGTGCCAGTAGTATCGACAGGGGCCGGACTGAAGCTTTCTTT. Translated: CASSIDRGRTEAFF.

This chain links TRBV9 with TRBJ2-2, with D uncertain. The length of the CDR3 is 15 residues. CDR1 is SGDLS, CDR2 YYNGEE, per germline. V lost 5 bases and J lost 0, with 11 bases in between. CDR3 residues: CASRIDITNTGELFF. Written as DNA, the CDR3 is TGTGCCAGCAGGATTGACATAACGAACACCGGGGAGCTGTTTTTT.

J is TRBJ2-1 and V is TRBV5-6, with 10 bases that match TRBD2. CDR1 is SGHDT and CDR2 is YYEEEE in the germline V gene. This CDR3 comprises 17 residues. V trimming: 6 bases; J trimming: 8 bases; junction bases outside the gene matches: 17. The CDR3 sequence: CASTLLAGVRFGDEQFF. CDR3 sequence (DNA): TGTGCCAGCACCCTCCTAGCGGGAGTACGGTTTGGGGATGAGCAGTTCTTC. The variable domain in full, completed from reference TRBV5-6 and TRBJ2-1, reads DAGVTQSPTHLIKTRGQQVTLRCSPKSGHDTVSWYQQALGQGPQFIFQYYEEEERQRGNFPDRFSGHQFPNYSSELNVNALLLGDSALYLCASTLLAGVRFGDEQFFGPGTRLTVL.

CDR3 coding DNA: TGTGCCAGCAGTTTCCTCACAGGGGGCCCAGGCTACACCTTC. This translates into CASSFLTGGPGYTF. This chain links TRBV27 with TRBJ1-2; 9 bases line up with TRBD1. The CDR3 spans 14 residues. The germline V gene has CDR1 MNHEY and CDR2 SMNVEV (reference sequence). V shed 3 bases, J shed 8 bases, and the junction held 7 bases outside the gene matches.

The gene calls are TRBV5-1 and TRBJ2-2; D remains ambiguous. V was cut by 4 bases and J by 6 bases, with 7 bases left in between. The germline gives CDR1 SGHRS, CDR2 YFSETQ. This CDR3 region has 12 residues. CDR3 sequence reads: CASSTGAGELFF. CDR3 bases: TGCGCCAGCAGCACCGGAGCCGGGGAGCTGTTTTTT.